The 28 T cell receptor beta chains below come from one sample, sequenced in a study of response to subunit inactivated influenza vaccine. MiXCR, applied by TCRdb to the RT-PCR reads, yields one record per CDR3 protein. Seen here are about 800,000 distinct CDR3 sequences, 20% to 25% observed once, and the top ten hold more than 8.5%. Sequenced material: PBMCs from blood, taken roughly 5 days after vaccination. The origin of the receptors is a man aged 45 to 65 who received an inactivated influenza vaccine.

This clonotype was seen more than once but under ten times. This chain joins TRBV7-9 and TRBJ1-4, with 7 bases aligning to TRBD1. The CDR3 consists of 15 residues. The germline V gene encodes CDR1 SEHNR and CDR2 FQNEAQ (reference sequence). The junction had 10 bases not matched to a gene; V was cut back by 5 bases and J by 7 bases. The DNA of the CDR3 is TGTGCCAGCAGCGCCGGGACAGAACGACGTGAAAAACTGTTTTTT. It is translated as CASSAGTERREKLFF.

J is TRBJ1-1 and V is TRBV7-8; D is uncertain. V lost 5 bases and J lost 6, with 13 bases in between. This CDR3 spans 13 amino acids. CDR1 and CDR2 (germline): SGHVS, FQNEAQ. CDR3 nucleotides: TGTGCCAGCAGCCTCACGGTATTCCCTGAAGCTTTCTTT. Protein: CASSLTVFPEAFF.

This clonotype was detected a few times. For the CDR3, the DNA is TGCAGTGCTTTTTCTTGGACAGGGATTAGGGAGACCCAGTACTTC. It codes for CSAFSWTGIRETQYF. The chain joins TRBV20-1 to TRBJ2-5; 8 bases are shared with TRBD1. Looked up from germline, CDR1 is DFQATT and CDR2 is SNEGSKA (reference sequence). The CDR3 extends over 15 amino acids. V trimming: 5 bases; J trimming: 5 bases; junction bases outside the gene matches: 13.

This clonotype has only one observation. The chain employs TRBV28 and TRBJ1-1, with D unresolved. The length of the CDR3 is 13 residues. The V gene lost 1 base and the J gene lost 6 bases, with 9 bases spanning the gap. Germline loops: CDR1 MDHEN, CDR2 SYDVKM. CDR3 sequence (DNA): TGTGCCAGCAGTTTATTATCGCATGCTGAAGCTTTCTTT. Encoded protein: CASSLLSHAEAFF.

This clonotype was seen repeatedly, ten times or more. The chain uses TRBV5-1 and TRBJ1-6; no definite D call. The CDR3 totals 15 residues. Trimming cost V 0 bases and J 10 bases, with 14 bases left between them. Germline loops: CDR1 SGHRS, CDR2 YFSETQ. The CDR3, as DNA: TGCGCCAGCAGCTTGGAGGCAGGCTTTAAGTCACCCCTCCACTTT. The encoded protein is CASSLEAGFKSPLHF.

This clonotype was recorded at least ten times. The chain has TRBV12-3 or TRBV12-4 and TRBJ1-6; D is perhaps TRBD1 (6 bases). This CDR3 comprises 12 residues. Between the trimmed V and J ends, which lost 6 bases and 9 bases, there was a span of 9 bases. The DNA of the CDR3 is TGTGCCAGCAGAGTACAGGGTTCACCCCTCCACTTT. Its protein is CASRVQGSPLHF.

There are a few counts of this clonotype. The chain has TRBV20-1 and TRBJ1-4, with 8 bases aligning to TRBD1. The J segment lost 7 bases and the V segment lost 6 bases, leaving 7 bases of the junction unmatched. This CDR3 comprises 13 residues. Germline V gene data show CDR1 as DFQATT and CDR2 as SNEGSKA (reference sequence). The CDR3, as DNA: TGCAGTGCCTTCAGGGGGCGGGGTGAAAAACTGTTTTTT. Encoded protein: CSAFRGRGEKLFF.

This clonotype was recorded at least ten times. The chain links TRBV7-9 to TRBJ2-7, with TRBD1 identical over 9 bases. Germline CDR1 is SEHNR and CDR2 is FQNEAQ (reference sequence). The CDR3 contains 14 residues. V lost 5 bases and J lost 4; bases outside the gene matches: 6. The CDR3 is CASSPRDREYEQYF. The CDR3 region has the DNA TGTGCCAGCAGCCCCCGGGACAGGGAGTACGAGCAGTACTTC.

The chain recombines TRBV18 with TRBJ1-1; the D is unclear. V was shortened by 5 bases and J by 0 bases, with 13 bases between the two germline ends. The CDR3 has 15 amino acids. The germline V gene encodes CDR1 KGHSH and CDR2 LQKENI. Written as DNA, the CDR3 is TGTGCCAGCTCATTGGAGGGCAACATGAACACTGAAGCTTTCTTT. As protein: CASSLEGNMNTEAFF.

The chain links TRBV7-3 to TRBJ2-2, with TRBD1 identical over 11 bases. The germline V gene has CDR1 SGHTA and CDR2 FQGTGA. V lost 0 bases and J lost 6; bases outside the gene matches: 3. This CDR3 comprises 16 residues. As DNA, the CDR3 is TGTGCCAGCAGCTTAACAGGACAGGGGGCTTCCGGGGAGCTGTTTTTT. Amino acid sequence: CASSLTGQGASGELFF.

This clonotype was seen once. The V call is TRBV12-3 or TRBV12-4, the J call TRBJ2-2, with 10 bases aligning to TRBD1. The CDR3 is 14 amino acids. Trimming cost V 6 bases and J 6 bases; bases outside gene matches: 4. The DNA of the CDR3 is TGTGCCAGCAGCCTGACAGGGGGCCCCGGGGAGCTGTTTTTT. Encoded protein: CASSLTGGPGELFF.

In this sample, this clonotype turned up many times. The rearrangement links TRBV12-3 or TRBV12-4 to TRBJ1-5; D is uncertain. The CDR3 is 12 amino acids. V dropped 1 base and J dropped 7 bases, with 5 bases sitting between them. DNA of the CDR3: TGTGCCAGCAGTTTAGGCAGCCAGCCCCAGCATTTT. It yields the protein CASSLGSQPQHF.

This clonotype was recorded a few times. V is TRBV20-1 and J is TRBJ2-3; 9 bases are shared with TRBD1. Losses at the gene ends were 6 bases for V and 0 bases for J; bases not matched to a gene: 10. From germline, CDR1 is DFQATT and CDR2 SNEGSKA (reference sequence). This CDR3 has 16 amino acids. The CDR3 sequence is CSAPNPDRGSTDTQYF. The CDR3 DNA follows: TGCAGTGCCCCTAACCCTGACAGGGGGAGCACAGATACGCAGTATTTT.

The chain uses TRBV6-5 and TRBJ2-3; maybe TRBD2 (5 bases). Germline V gene lookup returns CDR1 MNHEY and CDR2 SVGAGI. CDR3 length: 15 residues. V was pared by 5 bases and J by 6 bases, with 18 bases between. CDR3 nucleotide sequence: TGTGCCAGCAGTCACCGGGTCGGACTCCTGGATACGCAGTATTTT. Translation gives CASSHRVGLLDTQYF.

This chain uses TRBV4-3 with TRBJ1-3; D gene ambiguous. This CDR3 is 15 amino acids long. CDR1 LGHNA and CDR2 YSLEER come from the germline V gene. Trimming cost V 0 bases and J 2 bases, with 8 bases left between them. The CDR3 reads CASSQDRLPGNTIYF. CDR3 bases: TGCGCCAGCAGCCAAGACCGATTGCCTGGAAACACCATATATTTT.

The chain is built from TRBV3-1 and TRBJ2-7; D may be TRBD1 or TRBD2 (5 bases each). V was pared by 4 bases and J by 6 bases, with 22 bases between. The CDR3 runs to 16 residues. Germline CDR1 reads LGHDT; CDR2 reads YNNKEL (reference sequence). CDR3 residues: CASSPLPGRGQCEQYF. CDR3 sequence (DNA): TGTGCCAGCAGCCCGCTTCCGGGGCGCGGGCAATGCGAGCAGTACTTC.

This chain joins TRBV28 and TRBJ2-1; a possible D gene is TRBD2 (6 bases). Germline CDR1 is MDHEN and CDR2 is SYDVKM. The CDR3 is 17 residues long. V was shortened by 5 bases and J by 1 base, with 18 bases between the two germline ends. DNA for the CDR3: TGTGCCAGCAGTGATTATTTAGGCGGGACTTCCTACAATGAGCAGTTCTTC. Protein product: CASSDYLGGTSYNEQFF.

In nucleotides, the CDR3 is TGCGCCAGCAGCTTGGTATTCTATCCTGACAATGAGCAGTTCTTC. It translates to CASSLVFYPDNEQFF. The chain uses TRBV5-1 and TRBJ2-1; D gene unclear. The CDR3 runs 15 residues. Germline V gene data show CDR1 as SGHRS and CDR2 as YFSETQ. V was trimmed by 0 bases and J by 5 bases, leaving 12 bases between them.

The rearrangement joins TRBV20-1 to TRBJ2-7; maybe TRBD2 (5 bases). The CDR3 spans 15 residues. Germline V gene lookup returns CDR1 DFQATT and CDR2 SNEGSKA (reference sequence). The V and J ends lost 6 bases and 3 bases respectively, with 21 bases between them. The CDR3 region has the DNA TGCAGTGCGAGGGAACCATCCCAAACTAACTACGAGCAGTACTTC. It translates to CSAREPSQTNYEQYF.

The chain employs TRBV13 and TRBJ2-7, with no clear D. CDR3 length: 15 amino acids. The V gene's germline CDR1 is PRHDT and CDR2 FYEKMQ (reference sequence). Trimming removed 0 bases at V and 3 bases at J, with 12 bases between. The CDR3 loop reads CASSLGRYDGYEQYF. In nucleotides, the CDR3 is TGTGCCAGCAGCTTAGGCCGCTACGATGGCTACGAGCAGTACTTC.

V gene TRBV13 combines with J gene TRBJ2-4; TRBD1 might be the D (6 bases). With 10 bases removed from V and 1 base from J, the gap between germline ends came to 11 bases. The CDR3 sequence is 13 residues long. Germline values: CDR1 PRHDT, CDR2 FYEKMQ (reference sequence). DNA for the CDR3: TGTGCCATCCCGAGGGGGGCCAAAAACATTCAGTACTTC. Translated: CAIPRGAKNIQYF.

This chain uses TRBV4-1 with TRBJ2-1; 10 bases line up with TRBD1. Unmatched junction bases numbered 10, after V lost 3 bases and J lost 8 bases. CDR3 size: 16 residues. Germline V gene sequence: CDR1 MGHRA, CDR2 YSYEKL. CDR3 DNA sequence: TGCGCCAGCAGCCACCAAGGGGACAGGGGATGGGATGAGCAGTTCTTC. It translates to CASSHQGDRGWDEQFF.

This clonotype was seen a few times. The chain joins TRBV6-5 to TRBJ2-7, with D maybe TRBD1 (6 bases). Germline lookup yields CDR1 MNHEY and CDR2 SVGAGI. The CDR3 runs to 16 residues. Trimming took off 1 base at V and 3 bases at J, with 16 bases between the two ends. Here the CDR3 reads CASSYYQQGPLYEQYF. Here the CDR3 DNA reads TGTGCCAGCAGTTACTACCAACAGGGTCCACTCTACGAGCAGTACTTC.

This clonotype has a handful of counts. This sequence joins TRBV27 and TRBJ2-3; D call uncertain. V lost 1 base, J lost 3 bases, and 14 bases lay in between. The germline V gene has CDR1 MNHEY and CDR2 SMNVEV (reference sequence). The CDR3 length is 16 residues. CDR3 sequence: CASSLFPPAGTDTQYF. The CDR3 DNA sequence: TGTGCCAGCAGTTTATTCCCCCCGGCAGGTACAGATACGCAGTATTTT.

This clonotype appeared a few times. The gene calls are TRBV20-1 and TRBJ2-1; 7 bases map to TRBD2. The V and J ends lost 6 bases and 9 bases, in that order; junction bases with no gene match: 14. The length of the CDR3 is 14 residues. CDR1 and CDR2 (germline): DFQATT, SNEGSKA (reference sequence). CDR3 in DNA: TGCAGTGCCGCCCGGGACTACTCCCTTGGTGAGCAGTTCTTC. Amino acids: CSAARDYSLGEQFF.

V and J are TRBV2 and TRBJ2-7, with D perhaps being TRBD1 or TRBD2 (6 bases each). Between the trimmed V and J ends, which lost 6 bases and 2 bases, there was a span of 17 bases. The CDR3 runs 15 residues. Germline V CDR1 and CDR2: SNHLY, FYNNEI. The CDR3 protein is CASSEKGGSPYEQYF. DNA for the CDR3: TGTGCCAGCAGCGAGAAGGGGGGCAGTCCCTACGAGCAGTACTTC.

This clonotype was found many times. This chain joins TRBV24-1 and TRBJ2-5, with 7 nucleotides matching TRBD2. Germline assignment: CDR1 KGHDR and CDR2 SFDVKD. CDR3 length: 17 residues. Trimming cost V 5 bases and J 5 bases; bases outside gene matches: 16. CDR3 amino acids: CATSGSGGGLSYETQYF. The CDR3 DNA reads TGTGCCACCAGTGGTTCTGGGGGAGGGCTATCGTATGAGACCCAGTACTTC.

This clonotype occurred a few times. The DNA of the CDR3 is TGTGCCAGCAGTGCCGTGGGTGGGAATTCACCCCTCCACTTT. This sequence encodes CASSAVGGNSPLHF. The chain employs TRBV25-1 and TRBJ1-6; no reliable D call. Germline V gene lookup returns CDR1 MGHDK and CDR2 SYGVNS. The CDR3 runs to 14 residues. V shed 4 bases and J shed 7 bases, with 11 bases lying between them.